This TCR beta chain was observed in a study of T cells in localized non-small cell lung cancer. Trimming shortened V by 5 bases and J by 8 bases, and 13 bases separated the two germline ends. The CDR3 covers 12 residues. Germline CDR1 reads SGHVS; CDR2 reads FQNEAQ. Study-level findings and limits: Uninvolved neighboring lung showed the greatest T cell clonality, exceeding tumor. Researchers found a median around 50 of the top 100 tumor clones in adjacent lung. Only one tumor region went through sequencing, so heterogeneity may still be there. Those with higher blood T cell density had longer overall survival.

In regard to this clone: Its cognate antigen is unknown.

Sequencing was performed with immunoSEQ multiplex PCR; in TCRdb, only in-frame clones are kept and a portion is missing. The data hold around 140,000 clones, with roughly 90% observed a single time. Here the sequenced sample was peripheral blood, taken before any cancer treatment. The chain is built from TRBV7-8 and TRBJ2-7, with D possibly matching TRBD1 (6 bases). The origin of this receptor is an older female donor with stage I lung adenocarcinoma. In DNA, the CDR3 is TGTGCCAGCAGCGTCAGACAGGATAAGCAGTACTTC. Translated: CASSVRQDKQYF. Together with reference TRBV7-8 and TRBJ2-7, the CDR3 gives the full variable domain: GAGVSQSPRYKVAKRGQDVALRCDPISGHVSLFWYQQALGQGPEFLTYFQNEAQLDKSGLPSDRFFAERPEGSVSTLKIQRTQQEDSAVYLCASSVRQDKQYFGPGTRLTVT.